The next 14 T cell receptor beta chains were all read from a single sample in a study of cytomegalovirus exposure and HLA in healthy donors. Only in-frame clones appear in the TCRdb table, and some are missing; sequencing was by immunoSEQ multiplex PCR. Of about 200,000 clones in the sample, approximately 85% were seen once. Sequenced material: PBMCs. These receptors came from a woman younger than 35 in good health and CMV-seronegative.

Only a few counts were recorded for this clone. The chain has TRBV4-2 and TRBJ1-5; D call uncertain. Looked up from germline, CDR1 is LGHNA and CDR2 is YNFKEQ. Trimming removed 0 bases from V and 0 bases from J, with 3 bases in between. This CDR3 spans 14 amino acids. Here the CDR3 DNA reads TGTGCCAGCAGCCAAGATTATAGCAATCAGCCCCAGCATTTT. As protein: CASSQDYSNQPQHF.

V usage is TRBV11-1 and J usage is TRBJ1-2; a weak D match, TRBD1 (5 bases). CDR3 length: 11 residues. Germline V CDR1 and CDR2: SGHAT, FQDESV (reference sequence). Trimming stripped 4 bases from V and 7 bases from J, with 7 bases between. The CDR3 region is CASSSRVGYTF. The CDR3, as DNA: TGTGCCAGCAGCTCCAGGGTTGGCTACACCTTC.

This clone appeared once. The V gene is TRBV6-5, the J gene TRBJ1-1; the D gene is possibly TRBD1 (5 bases). Deletions cut 7 bases from V and 1 base from J, with 13 bases between. The CDR3 has 14 amino acids. Germline V gene data show CDR1 as MNHEY and CDR2 as SVGAGI. The CDR3 bases are TGTGCCAGCACCCAGGGACTGTCGAACACTGAAGCTTTCTTT. Protein: CASTQGLSNTEAFF.

The chain couples TRBV6-1 to TRBJ2-6; the D gene is possibly TRBD2 (5 bases). With 4 bases removed from V and 0 bases from J, the gap between germline ends came to 7 bases. The CDR3 covers 15 residues. Per germline, CDR1 MNHNS and CDR2 SASEGT. CDR3 in amino acids: CASSVGSSGANVLTF. The CDR3 DNA is TGTGCCAGCAGTGTAGGGAGCTCTGGGGCCAACGTCCTGACTTTC.

The chain carries TRBV6-5 and TRBJ1-2; a weak D match, TRBD1 (5 bases). Germline CDR1 is MNHEY and CDR2 is SVGAGI. This CDR3 is built from 13 residues. With 5 bases removed from V and 4 bases from J, the gap between germline ends came to 11 bases. DNA for the CDR3: TGTGCCAGCAGTCCCCAGGGAATCTATGGCTACACCTTC. Translation: CASSPQGIYGYTF.

The chain carries TRBV25-1 and TRBJ2-1, with TRBD1 matching 7 bases. CDR1 is MGHDK and CDR2 is SYGVNS in the germline V gene. CDR3 length equals 18 residues. Trimming at V came to 6 bases and at J to 8 bases, leaving 22 bases not matched to a gene. The CDR3 sequence: CASREDVTGDRVIHEQFF. As DNA, the CDR3 is TGTGCCAGCAGAGAAGACGTGACGGGCGACAGGGTGATCCATGAGCAGTTCTTC.

CDR3 nucleotide sequence: TGTGCCAGCAGTGTAAACAGGGTCACCCCTAACTATGGCTACACCTTC. Protein: CASSVNRVTPNYGYTF. The V gene is TRBV2, the J gene TRBJ1-2; D might be TRBD1 (6 bases). Germline CDR1 SNHLY, CDR2 FYNNEI. V lost 4 bases, J lost 0 bases, and 15 bases lay in between. The length of the CDR3 is 16 residues.

The chain links TRBV6-1 to TRBJ1-1; TRBD1 matches at 8 bases. CDR3 length equals 15 residues. J was trimmed by 6 bases and V by 7 bases; bases with no gene match: 13. Germline CDR1 is MNHNS and CDR2 is SASEGT. The chain's CDR3 is CASMRGTGKESEAFF. The CDR3 coding sequence is TGTGCCAGCATGAGGGGGACAGGAAAAGAATCTGAAGCTTTCTTT.

The chain carries TRBV6-1 and TRBJ2-7, with 13 bases identical to TRBD2. Germline assignment: CDR1 MNHNS and CDR2 SASEGT. Losses at the gene ends were 6 bases for V and 3 bases for J; bases not matched to a gene: 5. This CDR3 has 15 amino acids. The CDR3 coding sequence is TGTGCCAGCAGGGGGACTAGCGGGAACCTCTACGAGCAGTACTTC. This codes for CASRGTSGNLYEQYF.

The chain joins TRBV5-1 to TRBJ2-5, with D hard to call. CDR3 size: 13 residues. CDR1 is SGHRS and CDR2 is YFSETQ in the germline V gene. V lost 0 bases and J lost 3, with 6 bases in between. The CDR3 is CASSLAREETQYF. CDR3 coding DNA: TGCGCCAGCAGCTTGGCCCGAGAAGAGACCCAGTACTTC.

This clone was counted only a few times. This chain connects TRBV7-9 to TRBJ1-4; D may be TRBD1 (6 bases). Germline V CDR1 and CDR2: SEHNR, FQNEAQ (reference sequence). The CDR3 consists of 14 residues. V dropped 11 bases and J dropped 5 bases, with 18 bases sitting between them. For the CDR3, the DNA is TGTGCCGTCCTTCGAACAGGGTTCAATGAAAAACTGTTTTTT. This encodes CAVLRTGFNEKLFF.

In this sample, this clone turned up once. J is TRBJ1-5 and V is TRBV6-1; tentative D call: TRBD1 (5 bases). With 1 base removed from V and 0 bases from J, the gap between germline ends came to 16 bases. This CDR3 has 18 amino acids. In germline, CDR1 is MNHNS, CDR2 SASEGT. The CDR3 region is CASSEGGSGLHSNQPQHF. The DNA of the CDR3 is TGTGCCAGCAGTGAAGGTGGTTCGGGACTGCATAGCAATCAGCCCCAGCATTTT.

This clone was observed a single time. This chain links TRBV19 with TRBJ1-5; 10 nucleotides agree with TRBD1. The germline gives CDR1 LNHDA, CDR2 SQIVND (reference sequence). V was pared by 5 bases and J by 4 bases, with 2 bases of the junction left unmatched. This CDR3 is built from 14 residues. The CDR3 DNA is TGTGCCAGTAGTTGGGGACAGGGGAATCAGCCCCAGCATTTT. This codes for CASSWGQGNQPQHF.

The chain links TRBV5-1 to TRBJ1-1; a weak D match, TRBD1 (5 bases). V was pared by 4 bases and J by 1 base, with 17 bases between. Germline-derived CDR1 and CDR2 are SGHRS and YFSETQ. The CDR3 contains 16 residues. This chain's CDR3 is CASSPGGTRGNTEAFF. In DNA, the CDR3 is TGCGCCAGCAGCCCCGGGGGGACCCGAGGGAACACTGAAGCTTTCTTT.